Below, 8 T cell receptor beta chains from the same sample are listed, as sequenced in a study of CD8 T cells in ankylosing spondylitis. Each CDR3 protein is one row after TCRdb ran MiXCR on the 5' RACE reads. The table shows 310,000 or so distinct CDR3 sequences, with roughly 20% occurring only once. What was sequenced was blood, either unsorted or a sorted T cell fraction (not recorded which). Receptors were obtained from a male donor with ankylosing spondylitis or in good health (not recorded which).

A note on this clonotype: With a much larger clone just one base away, this may be a read error. The rearrangement links TRBV20-1 to TRBJ1-3; TRBD1 agrees at 9 bases. The germline V gene encodes CDR1 DFQATT and CDR2 SNEGSKA (reference sequence). This CDR3 has 15 residues. CDR3 loop: CSARTGANSGSTIYF. DNA for the CDR3: TGCAGTGCCCGGACAGGGGCCAACTCTGGAAGCACCATATATTTT.

The gene calls are TRBV15 and TRBJ1-5; tentative D call: TRBD1 (5 bases). CDR1 is LNHNV, CDR2 YYDKDF, per germline (reference sequence). The CDR3 length is 13 residues. The V and J ends lost 0 bases and 16 bases respectively, with 16 bases between them. CDR3 protein: CATSRDLGDPGHF. The CDR3, as DNA: TGTGCCACCAGCAGAGACTTGGGGGACCCTGGACATTTT.

V gene TRBV20-1 combines with J gene TRBJ2-1, with 11 bases that match TRBD2. The CDR3 spans 16 residues. CDR1 and CDR2 from the germline V gene are DFQATT and SNEGSKA (reference sequence). V lost 1 base and J lost 4; bases outside the gene matches: 6. This CDR3 reads CSARVAGGRGYNEQFF. CDR3 nucleotide sequence: TGCAGTGCTAGAGTAGCGGGGGGGCGTGGGTACAATGAGCAGTTCTTC.

The chain links TRBV7-2 to TRBJ1-5; a weak D match, TRBD1 (5 bases). The CDR3 has 13 amino acids. Germline values: CDR1 SGHTA, CDR2 FQGNSA. V lost 7 bases and J lost 2, with 9 bases in between. Written as DNA, the CDR3 is TGTGCCAGCACGACGGGGGGCAATCAGCCCCAGCATTTT. Protein sequence: CASTTGGNQPQHF.

A few counts support this clonotype. The V and J genes are TRBV12-3 or TRBV12-4 and TRBJ1-2; the D gene is possibly TRBD1 (5 bases). The CDR3 length is 13 residues. Trimming cost V 11 bases and J 2 bases, with 15 bases left between them. The CDR3 protein is CASAPGSNYGYTF. The CDR3 DNA follows: TGTGCCTCAGCTCCAGGGTCCAACTATGGCTACACCTTC.

The genes are TRBV18 and TRBJ2-1, with D perhaps TRBD1 or TRBD2 (5 bases each). CDR3 length: 17 residues. Germline V gene lookup returns CDR1 KGHSH and CDR2 LQKENI. The V end lost 4 bases, the J end lost 0 bases, and 16 bases lay between the germline ends. The DNA for the CDR3 is TGTGCCAGCTCACGCCGAGGGGACCGCCGCTCCTACAATGAGCAGTTCTTC. Translating gives CASSRRGDRRSYNEQFF.

This clonotype appeared a few times. The chain has TRBV29-1 and TRBJ1-4; D is uncertain. V was shortened by 5 bases and J by 7 bases, with 14 bases between the two germline ends. Germline V lookup: CDR1 SQVTM, CDR2 ANQGSEA. The CDR3 has 13 residues. As DNA, the CDR3 is TGCAGCGTTCTCAGGTCCAAGGGTGAAAAACTGTTTTTT. Amino acid sequence: CSVLRSKGEKLFF.

This chain uses TRBV28 with TRBJ2-2, with 9 bases aligning to TRBD2. This CDR3 has 18 residues. Germline V lookup: CDR1 MDHEN, CDR2 SYDVKM. Trimming removed 6 bases from V and 0 bases from J; junction bases left unmatched: 11. CDR3 bases: TGTGCCAGCAGGATCGGGACTAGCCCTCCCCCGAACACCGGGGAGCTGTTTTTT. Amino acid sequence: CASRIGTSPPPNTGELFF.